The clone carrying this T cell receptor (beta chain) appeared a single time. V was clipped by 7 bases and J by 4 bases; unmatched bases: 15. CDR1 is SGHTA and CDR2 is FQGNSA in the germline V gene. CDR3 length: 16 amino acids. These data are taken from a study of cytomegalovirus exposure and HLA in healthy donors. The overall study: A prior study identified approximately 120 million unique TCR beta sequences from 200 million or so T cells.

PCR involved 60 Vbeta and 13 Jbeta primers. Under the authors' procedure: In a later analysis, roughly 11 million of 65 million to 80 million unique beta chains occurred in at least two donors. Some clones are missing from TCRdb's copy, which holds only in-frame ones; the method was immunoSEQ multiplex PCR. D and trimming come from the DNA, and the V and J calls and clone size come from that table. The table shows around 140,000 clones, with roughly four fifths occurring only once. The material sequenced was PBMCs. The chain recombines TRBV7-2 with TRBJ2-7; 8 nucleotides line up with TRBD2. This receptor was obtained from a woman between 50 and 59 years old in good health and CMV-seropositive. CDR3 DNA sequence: TGTGCCAGCACCGGGGGGGGTGGGGGGATAATGTACGAGCAGTACTTC. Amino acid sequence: CASTGGGGGIMYEQYF.